This entry lists 14 T cell receptor beta chains sequenced from one sample in a study of cytomegalovirus exposure and HLA in healthy donors. The PCR was carried out with 60 Vbeta primers and 13 Jbeta primers. Libraries were prepared by immunoSEQ multiplex PCR; TCRdb keeps only in-frame clonotypes and omits some of them. This repertoire shows roughly 100,000 clones, about 70% found once; its top ten account for 0.79%. The sequencing input was PBMCs. The source is a boy aged 5-17 years in good health and CMV-seronegative.

The chain is built from TRBV7-6 and TRBJ1-1, with D uncertain. The germline V gene has CDR1 SGHVS and CDR2 FNYEAQ. The CDR3 is 13 amino acids. V gave up 5 bases and J gave up 0 bases, with 7 bases separating them. Here the CDR3 reads CASSPGLNTEAFF. CDR3 nucleotides: TGTGCCAGCAGCCCCGGGTTGAACACTGAAGCTTTCTTT.

CDR3 sequence (DNA): TGTGCCAGTCGTCCCGGGACACTCGGAGAGACCCAGTACTTC. It specifies CASRPGTLGETQYF. The rearrangement uses TRBV19 and TRBJ2-5, with D perhaps TRBD1 (6 bases). The CDR3 length is 14 residues. The germline V and J ends were trimmed by 8 bases and 4 bases, with 17 bases remaining between them. Germline values: CDR1 LNHDA, CDR2 SQIVND (reference sequence). Complete variable domain (other parts from reference TRBV19 and TRBJ2-5): DGGITQSPKYLFRKEGQNVTLSCEQNLNHDAMYWYRQDPGQGLRLIYYSQIVNDFQKGDIAEGYSVSREKKESFPLTVTSAQKNPTAFYLCASRPGTLGETQYFGPGTRLLVL.

The rearrangement uses TRBV4-3 and TRBJ2-5, with TRBD1 matching 9 bases. This CDR3 spans 17 amino acids. Per germline, CDR1 LGHNA and CDR2 YSLEER. V shed 2 bases and J 5 bases; nucleotides not matched to a gene: 12. CDR3 in amino acids: CASSQTWTGAGQETQYF. The DNA for the CDR3 is TGCGCCAGCAGCCAAACCTGGACAGGGGCCGGGCAGGAGACCCAGTACTTC.

J is TRBJ1-1 and V is TRBV6-5; 7 bases are shared with TRBD1. Trimming removed 6 bases from V and 1 base from J; junction bases left unmatched: 8. Germline V lookup: CDR1 MNHEY, CDR2 SVGAGI. The CDR3 covers 15 residues. The CDR3 DNA sequence: TGTGCCAGCAGCAGATCCGGGACAGCGAACACTGAAGCTTTCTTT. This translates into CASSRSGTANTEAFF.

J is TRBJ1-1 and V is TRBV30; D not resolved. Germline-derived CDR1 and CDR2 are GTSNPN and SVGIG (reference sequence). This CDR3 has 13 amino acids. Trimming removed 2 bases from V and 0 bases from J, with 7 bases in between. The CDR3 bases are TGTGCCTGGAGTCCCAGGATGAACACTGAAGCTTTCTTT. As protein: CAWSPRMNTEAFF.

This chain connects TRBV5-4 to TRBJ1-1; TRBD1 aligns across 9 bases. Trimming cost V 4 bases and J 4 bases; bases outside gene matches: 8. Germline V gene lookup returns CDR1 SGHNT and CDR2 YYREEE (reference sequence). The length of the CDR3 is 15 residues. DNA of the CDR3: TGTGCCAGCAGCAGAAGACAGGGGGGAGGCACTGAAGCTTTCTTT. Protein product: CASSRRQGGGTEAFF.

The J gene is TRBJ2-3, the V gene TRBV9; 10 nucleotides match TRBD2. CDR3 length equals 14 residues. The germline V gene encodes CDR1 SGDLS and CDR2 YYNGEE. The ends lost 2 bases at V and 5 bases at J; junction bases unmatched: 2. The CDR3 loop is CASSVTSGKDTQYF. The CDR3 nucleotides are TGTGCCAGCAGCGTTACTAGCGGGAAAGATACGCAGTATTTT.

A word on this clone: Compared with germline, one end of the junction differs, possibly owing to a read error. This CDR3 reads CASSLSQGMNTEAFF. For the CDR3, the DNA is TGTGCTAGCAGCTTATCGCAGGGGATGAACACTGAAGCTTTCTTT. The chain links TRBV7-7 to TRBJ1-1; D is perhaps TRBD1 (6 bases). CDR3 length: 15 residues. Germline CDR1 and CDR2: SSHAT and FNYEAQ (reference sequence).

The chain employs TRBV30 and TRBJ1-3; 7 nucleotides line up with TRBD1. Trimming at V came to 5 bases and at J to 6 bases, leaving 10 bases not matched to a gene. CDR1 and CDR2 from the germline V gene are GTSNPN and SVGIG (reference sequence). The length of the CDR3 is 14 residues. The CDR3 loop is CAWSWDSKKNTIYF. In DNA, the CDR3 is TGTGCCTGGTCATGGGACAGTAAGAAAAACACCATATATTTT.

This clone was counted a few times. The rearrangement joins TRBV5-1 to TRBJ2-7; tentatively, D is TRBD1 (5 bases). Per germline, CDR1 SGHRS and CDR2 YFSETQ. V lost 0 bases and J 4 bases, leaving 14 bases between the germline ends. The CDR3 contains 15 residues. The CDR3 bases are TGCGCCAGCAGCTTGGACAGGTCCACCACTTACGAGCAGTACTTC. As protein: CASSLDRSTTYEQYF.

The rearrangement uses TRBV7-9 and TRBJ2-1; tentatively, D is TRBD2 (6 bases). V was shortened by 5 bases and J by 3 bases, with 14 bases between the two germline ends. This CDR3 has 15 amino acids. Germline CDR1 reads SEHNR; CDR2 reads FQNEAQ (reference sequence). CDR3 in amino acids: CASSTRSGLYNEQFF. DNA of the CDR3: TGTGCCAGCAGCACGAGAAGCGGGCTCTACAATGAGCAGTTCTTC.

Only one count was recorded for this clone. The rearrangement links TRBV19 to TRBJ1-1; 9 positions match TRBD1. Trimming took 5 bases from V and 0 from J; bases not matched to a gene: 1. CDR1 and CDR2 from the germline V gene are LNHDA and SQIVND (reference sequence). This CDR3 has 14 amino acids. CDR3 amino acids: CASSWTGVNTEAFF. CDR3 in DNA: TGTGCCAGTAGTTGGACAGGGGTGAACACTGAAGCTTTCTTT.

V and J are TRBV7-9 and TRBJ2-7; 8 bases line up with TRBD2. Germline assignment: CDR1 SEHNR and CDR2 FQNEAQ (reference sequence). CDR3 length: 13 residues. Trimming removed 10 bases from V and 4 bases from J; junction bases left unmatched: 9. The CDR3 sequence: CATLAGKSYEQYF. For the CDR3, the DNA is TGTGCCACCTTAGCGGGAAAATCTTACGAGCAGTACTTC. The full variable domain, its missing parts supplied by reference TRBV7-9 and TRBJ2-7, is DTGVSQNPRHKITKRGQNVTFRCDPISEHNRLYWYRQTLGQGPEFLTYFQNEAQLEKSRLLSDRFSAERPKGSFSTLEIQRTEQGDSAMYLCATLAGKSYEQYFGPGTRLTVT.

This chain connects TRBV9 to TRBJ2-4; TRBD1 matches at 7 bases. V lost 4 bases and J lost 5; bases outside the gene matches: 9. Germline values: CDR1 SGDLS, CDR2 YYNGEE. The CDR3 extends over 15 amino acids. The CDR3 DNA reads as TGTGCCAGCAGCATTGGACAGGCAAAGGAAAACATTCAGTACTTC. It translates to CASSIGQAKENIQYF.